Listed here are 9 T cell receptor beta chains from one sample, sequenced in a study of blood T cell repertoires in COVID-19. The method was immunoSEQ multiplex PCR; TCRdb's version includes in-frame clones alone and lacks a portion of them. The data hold around 140,000 clones, with about 89% observed a single time. The sample consisted of peripheral blood. These receptors came from a man in his 60s with COVID-19, enrolled during active disease.

CDR3: CASSQGLASYEQYF. The CDR3 coding sequence is TGCGCCAGCAGCCAAGGACTAGCTTCATACGAGCAGTACTTC. The chain couples TRBV4-3 to TRBJ2-7; 7 bases are a match to TRBD2. Losses at the gene ends were 1 base for V and 4 bases for J; bases not matched to a gene: 4. There are 14 residues in the CDR3. In germline, CDR1 is LGHNA, CDR2 YSLEER.

The CDR3 nucleotides read TGTGCCAGCAGTTGGTCCGGGATGGATAATTCACCCCTCCACTTT. Protein sequence: CASSWSGMDNSPLHF. The chain is built from TRBV27 and TRBJ1-6; D is undetermined. Germline V lookup: CDR1 MNHEY, CDR2 SMNVEV (reference sequence). CDR3 length: 15 residues. Trimming removed 4 bases at V and 5 bases at J, with 12 bases between.

CDR3 sequence: CASSKGPGQITEAFF. CDR3 bases: TGTGCCAGCTCCAAAGGCCCAGGGCAGATCACTGAAGCTTTCTTT. J is TRBJ1-1 and V is TRBV18, with D perhaps matching TRBD1 (5 bases). V was shortened by 6 bases and J by 4 bases, with 18 bases between the two germline ends. Germline CDR1 reads KGHSH; CDR2 reads LQKENI. The CDR3 loop spans 15 amino acids.

This clone was seen a few times. This chain connects TRBV9 to TRBJ2-7; TRBD1 might be the D (6 bases). Germline assignment: CDR1 SGDLS and CDR2 YYNGEE. V gave up 4 bases and J gave up 3 bases, with 14 bases separating them. The CDR3 sequence is 14 residues long. CDR3 protein: CASSRHQGLYEQYF. In DNA, the CDR3 is TGTGCCAGCAGCCGTCACCAGGGGCTCTACGAGCAGTACTTC. Based on the CDR3 plus reference TRBV9 and TRBJ2-7, the full variable domain is DSGVTQTPKHLITATGQRVTLRCSPRSGDLSVYWYQQSLDQGLQFLIQYYNGEERAKGNILERFSAQQFPDLHSELNLSSLELGDSALYFCASSRHQGLYEQYFGPGTRLTVT.

The rearrangement joins TRBV29-1 to TRBJ1-2; 8 nucleotides align to TRBD1. This CDR3 is built from 12 residues. In germline, CDR1 is SQVTM, CDR2 ANQGSEA. Trimming took 7 bases from V and 4 from J; bases not matched to a gene: 5. The CDR3 bases are TGCAGCGCGGCCACAGGGGGCTATGGCTACACCTTC. It codes for CSAATGGYGYTF.

This clone was observed a single time. The chain links TRBV15 to TRBJ1-3; D gene uncertain. This CDR3 contains 13 residues. Trimming removed 5 bases at V and 1 base at J, with 6 bases between. In germline, CDR1 is LNHNV, CDR2 YYDKDF (reference sequence). The CDR3 coding sequence is TGTGCCACCAGCCCTCTATCTGGAAACACCATATATTTT. Translated, it gives CATSPLSGNTIYF.

The table lists this clone with many counts. The V call is TRBV4-1, the J call TRBJ2-2; D is possibly TRBD2 (5 bases). V lost 1 base to trimming and J lost 0 bases, with 15 bases between them. Germline V gives CDR1 MGHRA, CDR2 YSYEKL. This CDR3 comprises 18 residues. In DNA, the CDR3 is TGCGCCAGCAGCCAAGGCCGGGCAACGGGGTCGAACACCGGGGAGCTGTTTTTT. Its protein is CASSQGRATGSNTGELFF.

This rearrangement joins TRBV28 to TRBJ1-6; D gene unclear. Germline CDR1 MDHEN, CDR2 SYDVKM. This CDR3 spans 13 amino acids. With 4 bases removed from V and 13 bases from J, the gap between germline ends came to 14 bases. CDR3 sequence: CASSSQTPYPLHF. The CDR3 DNA reads TGTGCCAGCAGTTCCCAGACACCCTACCCCCTCCACTTT.

This rearrangement joins TRBV7-8 to TRBJ1-5; D gene unclear. The CDR3 is 15 residues long. Germline V gives CDR1 SGHVS, CDR2 FQNEAQ. V lost 2 bases and J 3 bases, leaving 11 bases between the germline ends. This CDR3 is CASSLYGLTNQPQHF. The CDR3 region has the DNA TGTGCCAGCAGCTTATATGGGCTGACCAATCAGCCCCAGCATTTT.